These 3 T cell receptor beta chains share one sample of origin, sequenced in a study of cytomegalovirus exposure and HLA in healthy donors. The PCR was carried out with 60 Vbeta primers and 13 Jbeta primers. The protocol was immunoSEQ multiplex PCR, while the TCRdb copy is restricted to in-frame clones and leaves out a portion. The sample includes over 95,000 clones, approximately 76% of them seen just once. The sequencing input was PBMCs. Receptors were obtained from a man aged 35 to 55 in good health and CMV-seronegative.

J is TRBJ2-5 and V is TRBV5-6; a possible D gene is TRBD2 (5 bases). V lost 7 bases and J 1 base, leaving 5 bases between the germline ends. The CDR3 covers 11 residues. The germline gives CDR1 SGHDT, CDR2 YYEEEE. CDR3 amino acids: CASGLQETQYF. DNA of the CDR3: TGTGCCAGCGGACTCCAAGAGACCCAGTACTTC.

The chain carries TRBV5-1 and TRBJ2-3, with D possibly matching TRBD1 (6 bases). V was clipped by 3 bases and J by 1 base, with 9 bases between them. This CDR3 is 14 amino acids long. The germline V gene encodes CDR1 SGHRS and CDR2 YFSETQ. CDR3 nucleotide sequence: TGCGCCAGCAGCTCCTCAGGGGGCACAGATACGCAGTATTTT. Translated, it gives CASSSSGGTDTQYF.

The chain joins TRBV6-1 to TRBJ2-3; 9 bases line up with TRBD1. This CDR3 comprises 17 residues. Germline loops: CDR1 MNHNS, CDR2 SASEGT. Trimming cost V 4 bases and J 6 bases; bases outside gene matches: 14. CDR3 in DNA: TGTGCCAGCAGTGCTGGACAGGGGTTTAAGGTCGGCGATACGCAGTATTTT. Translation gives CASSAGQGFKVGDTQYF.